This T cell receptor (beta chain) was identified during a study of T cell responses to AZD1222 COVID-19 vaccine. Measured with immunoSEQ multiplex PCR; TCRdb has only the in-frame clones, and not every one. The top ten hold more than 1% of the sample, which has 150,000 to 200,000 clones, about 90% seen once. The CDR3 length is 11 residues. Germline-derived CDR1 and CDR2 are DFQATT and SNEGSKA (reference sequence). This TCR derives from an adult who received the AZD1222 COVID-19 vaccine. The V and J genes are TRBV20-1 and TRBJ1-1; D is possibly TRBD1 (6 bases). The sequencing here drew on peripheral blood, taken 28 days after the second AZD1222 dose. The CDR3 region has the DNA TGCAGGGTCTTAGGGGGGACTGAAGCTTTCTTT. Translation: CRVLGGTEAFF.